This T cell receptor (beta chain) was sequenced in a study of response to subunit inactivated influenza vaccine. General study points: Researchers suggested that each seasonal influenza vaccination recruits few new T cells.

TCRdb recomputed calls from the RT-PCR reads with MiXCR, one row per CDR3 protein. Of 550,000 to 650,000 distinct CDR3 sequences listed, 12% are singletons. Trimming took off 4 bases at V and 3 bases at J, with 13 bases between the two ends. This CDR3 contains 14 residues. Concerning this clonotype itself: Its antigen is currently unknown.

The sample was PBMCs from blood, taken on the day of vaccination. The rearrangement links TRBV12-3 or TRBV12-4 to TRBJ2-7; D gene unclear. The sequence derives from a man aged 45-65 years who received an inactivated influenza vaccine. The CDR3 DNA follows: TGTGCCAGCAGTTCGGGCAGGCCAATCTACGAGCAGTACTTC. This sequence encodes CASSSGRPIYEQYF.